The sequence of this TCR beta chain was determined in a study of T-cell memory formation after mild COVID-19. About the research overall: There were largely donor-specific TCR clusters. General study results and limits: Chiefly within CM and EM were the contracting CD4+ clones; CD8+ ones were within EMRA. Later expanders leaned toward CD4+, whereas clones contracting from day 15 to 85 were balanced CD4/CD8.

5'RACE primed from the constant segment yielded TCR alpha and TCR beta cDNA libraries bearing sample barcodes and UMIs. MiXCR, run by TCRdb on the 5' RACE reads, gives a single entry per CDR3 protein. The sample gives 190,000 or so distinct CDR3 sequences, around 21% of which show up once; more than 20% is in the top ten. This CDR3 spans 16 amino acids. V lost 4 bases, J lost 7 bases, and 13 bases stayed unmatched. Germline V CDR1 and CDR2: MGHRA, YSYEKL. Points on this clonotype: Antigen specificity is unknown.

The chain is built from TRBV4-1 and TRBJ2-7; 10 nucleotides agree with TRBD1. The source of this sequence is an adult woman who had mild COVID-19 (a few samples of this study predate the infection). Cell type and time point are not known. Sequencing was carried out using PBMCs or a T cell subset sorted from them (not recorded which). CDR3 protein: CASSPTGRDRGGEQYF. In DNA form, the CDR3 reads TGCGCCAGCAGCCCGACCGGGCGGGACAGGGGAGGGGAGCAGTACTTC.